Below, 24 T cell receptor beta chains from the same sample are listed, as sequenced in a study of T-cell reconstitution after alpha-beta-depleted transplantation in children. Unique molecular identifiers were used to barcode this TCRbeta library. Each CDR3 protein gets one entry after TCRdb re-called the PCR reads with MiXCR. The sample records fewer than 1 million distinct CDR3 sequences, 15% to 20% being singletons. Material: PBMCs, mostly from graft donor cells, obtained 360 days after TCRalphabeta/CD19-depleted stem cell transplant. The origin of the receptors is a male patient younger than 18 who had a stem cell transplant for acute lymphoblastic leukemia, so the T cells may come from the graft donor.

This clonotype was counted between two and nine times. V usage is TRBV27 and J usage is TRBJ2-1; D unclear. The CDR3 is 15 residues long. The V gene lost 6 bases and the J gene lost 10 bases, with 22 bases spanning the gap. Germline V lookup: CDR1 MNHEY, CDR2 SMNVEV (reference sequence). CDR3 residues: CASRRHKIPSREQFF. The CDR3 bases are TGTGCCAGCAGAAGGCACAAAATCCCGTCGAGGGAGCAGTTCTTC.

This clonotype was counted a few times. This chain uses TRBV7-6 with TRBJ2-7; 7 bases line up with TRBD1. The germline V gene has CDR1 SGHVS and CDR2 FNYEAQ. V gave up 3 bases and J gave up 5 bases; unmatched junction bases: 7. The CDR3 is made up of 14 amino acids. CDR3 protein: CASSLATGVNEQYF. The CDR3 DNA follows: TGTGCCAGCAGCTTGGCTACAGGGGTCAACGAGCAGTACTTC. The complete variable domain, with remaining parts taken from reference TRBV7-6 and TRBJ2-7, reads GAGVSQSPRYKVTKRGQDVALRCDPISGHVSLYWYRQALGQGPEFLTYFNYEAQQDKSGLPNDRFSAERPEGSISTLTIQRTEQRDSAMYRCASSLATGVNEQYFGPGTRLTVT.

V is TRBV10-3 and J is TRBJ2-1; the D is unclear. The germline CDR1 and CDR2 sequences are ENHRY and SYGVKD. Trimming shortened V by 3 bases and J by 2 bases, and 8 bases separated the two germline ends. This CDR3 has 14 residues. The CDR3 region is CAISDGLTYNEQFF. The CDR3 DNA sequence: TGTGCCATCAGTGACGGGTTGACCTACAATGAGCAGTTCTTC.

The chain has TRBV5-5 and TRBJ2-1, with a weak D call TRBD1 (6 bases). V dropped 4 bases and J dropped 0 bases, with 11 bases sitting between them. The CDR3 runs to 15 residues. Per the germline V gene, CDR1 is SGHKS and CDR2 is YYEKEE (reference sequence). In DNA, the CDR3 is TGTGCCAGCAGCGCCGACAGGAGCTCCTACAATGAGCAGTTCTTC. This translates into CASSADRSSYNEQFF.

This clonotype was observed a few times. The chain combines TRBV19 with TRBJ1-5, with 8 bases aligning to TRBD1. The V segment lost 3 bases and the J segment 4 bases; nucleotides outside the gene matches: 8. CDR3 length: 16 amino acids. Germline V lookup: CDR1 LNHDA, CDR2 SQIVND (reference sequence). CDR3 sequence (DNA): TGTGCCAGTAGTATTCGGCTCCGGACAGGGAATCAGCCCCAGCATTTT. This translates into CASSIRLRTGNQPQHF.

V gene TRBV5-1 combines with J gene TRBJ1-2, with a weak D call TRBD1 (5 bases). Trimming took 3 bases from V and 6 from J, leaving 15 bases between them. In germline, CDR1 is SGHRS, CDR2 YFSETQ. This CDR3 contains 14 residues. The CDR3 protein is CASSWGTGRNGYTF. DNA of the CDR3: TGCGCCAGCAGCTGGGGTACAGGTCGGAATGGCTACACCTTC. The whole variable domain, filled in from reference TRBV5-1 and TRBJ1-2, reads KAGVTQTPRYLIKTRGQQVTLSCSPISGHRSVSWYQQTPGQGLQFLFEYFSETQRNKGNFPGRFSGRQFSNSRSEMNVSTLELGDSALYLCASSWGTGRNGYTFGSGTRLTVV.

This clonotype appeared a few times. The gene calls are TRBV6-5 and TRBJ1-1; unclear D gene. The CDR3 runs 15 residues. V was trimmed by 0 bases and J by 0 bases, leaving 8 bases between them. Germline CDR1 reads MNHEY; CDR2 reads SVGAGI. This chain's CDR3 is CASSYSRRMNTEAFF. CDR3 nucleotide sequence: TGTGCCAGCAGTTACTCTCGCAGGATGAACACTGAAGCTTTCTTT.

This clonotype was seen more than once but under ten times. This sequence joins TRBV6-1 and TRBJ1-4; 7 bases match TRBD1. CDR3 length: 15 amino acids. Germline V gene sequence: CDR1 MNHNS, CDR2 SASEGT. V trimming: 6 bases; J trimming: 5 bases; junction bases outside the gene matches: 9. The CDR3 loop reads CASRQQGMINEKLFF. The DNA of the CDR3 is TGTGCCAGCAGACAACAGGGGATGATAAATGAAAAACTGTTTTTT.

V usage is TRBV20-1 and J usage is TRBJ1-2; no firm D call. Germline CDR1 and CDR2: DFQATT and SNEGSKA (reference sequence). The CDR3 has 12 residues. V was cut by 2 bases and J by 4 bases, with 8 bases left in between. The CDR3 nucleotides are TGCAGTGCTAGAATGGGCGTCTATGGCTACACCTTC. Its protein is CSARMGVYGYTF.

Many counts were recorded for this clonotype. The rearrangement links TRBV10-1 to TRBJ1-6, with D uncertain. The ends were cut back, 8 bases at V and 7 bases at J, with 9 bases in the middle. The CDR3 is 12 residues long. The V gene's germline CDR1 is WNHNN and CDR2 SYGVQD (reference sequence). DNA for the CDR3: TGCGCCAGCTCTGACGGGAATTCACCCCTCCACTTT. It is translated as CASSDGNSPLHF.

The chain uses TRBV7-9 and TRBJ2-7; 9 nucleotides line up with TRBD2. The CDR3 runs to 16 residues. V was clipped by 4 bases and J by 0 bases; unmatched bases: 7. Germline CDR1 SEHNR, CDR2 FQNEAQ (reference sequence). The CDR3 coding sequence is TGTGCCAGCAGCTCGTTTAGCGGGAGTCACTCCTACGAGCAGTACTTC. Protein: CASSSFSGSHSYEQYF.

This clonotype was detected only a few times. The V call is TRBV7-9, the J call TRBJ2-7; no reliable D call. Per germline, CDR1 SEHNR and CDR2 FQNEAQ (reference sequence). The CDR3 covers 15 residues. V gave up 4 bases and J gave up 3 bases, with 16 bases separating them. The CDR3 nucleotides are TGTGCCAGCAGCTCTGGGGTGGGTACGAACTACGAGCAGTACTTC. Protein product: CASSSGVGTNYEQYF.

In its sample, this clonotype was seen many times. The rearrangement uses TRBV5-1 and TRBJ2-5; 8 bases align to TRBD2. This CDR3 region has 16 residues. Germline assignment: CDR1 SGHRS and CDR2 YFSETQ. Trimming took 0 bases from V and 2 from J; bases not matched to a gene: 6. CDR3 residues: CASSLGATSAQETQYF. In DNA form, the CDR3 reads TGCGCCAGCAGCTTGGGGGCGACTAGCGCACAAGAGACCCAGTACTTC.

The chain combines TRBV12-3 or TRBV12-4 with TRBJ1-3; D gene uncertain. V shed 6 bases and J shed 0 bases, with 18 bases lying between them. This CDR3 region has 17 residues. This CDR3 is CASSPMGSLRSGNTIYF. The CDR3 bases are TGTGCCAGCAGCCCCATGGGGTCGCTCCGCTCTGGAAACACCATATATTTT.

In its sample, this clonotype was seen many times. The chain uses TRBV9 and TRBJ2-1, with D perhaps matching TRBD1 or TRBD2 (5 bases each). The V and J ends lost 3 bases and 9 bases respectively, with 10 bases between them. The CDR3 has 12 residues. From germline, CDR1 is SGDLS and CDR2 YYNGEE. The CDR3 sequence: CASSGAGAEQFF. For the CDR3, the DNA is TGTGCCAGCAGCGGGGCCGGGGCTGAGCAGTTCTTC.

The table lists this clonotype with a few counts. The chain links TRBV7-9 to TRBJ2-1; 7 nucleotides line up with TRBD1. CDR3 length equals 14 residues. With V trimmed by 5 bases and J by 5 bases, 6 bases remained unmatched. Germline V gives CDR1 SEHNR, CDR2 FQNEAQ (reference sequence). The CDR3 protein is CASSPRDRHNEQFF. As DNA, the CDR3 is TGTGCCAGCAGCCCCCGGGACAGACACAATGAGCAGTTCTTC.

This clonotype was recorded a few times. This chain uses TRBV11-1 with TRBJ1-1; D is uncertain. The CDR3 has 14 amino acids. V was pared by 0 bases and J by 4 bases, with 9 bases between. Germline lookup yields CDR1 SGHAT and CDR2 FQDESV (reference sequence). The CDR3 bases are TGTGCCAGCAGCTTAGCACTCTACAGCACTGAAGCTTTCTTT. This sequence encodes CASSLALYSTEAFF.

The chain links TRBV20-1 to TRBJ2-1, with TRBD2 matching 14 bases. Unmatched junction bases numbered 12, after V lost 2 bases and J lost 9 bases. Germline values: CDR1 DFQATT, CDR2 SNEGSKA (reference sequence). The CDR3 is 17 residues long. The CDR3 region is CSARSLSGLAGVGEQFF. Here the CDR3 DNA reads TGCAGTGCTAGAAGTTTATCGGGACTAGCGGGAGTTGGTGAGCAGTTCTTC.

This clonotype has only a few counts. The chain couples TRBV5-1 to TRBJ2-3; the D gene is possibly TRBD1 (6 bases). Trimming stripped 4 bases from V and 4 bases from J, with 16 bases between. CDR3 size: 15 residues. Germline assignment: CDR1 SGHRS and CDR2 YFSETQ. As DNA, the CDR3 is TGCGCCAGCAGCAAGGACAGTTTCGGGGCAGATACGCAGTATTTT. As protein: CASSKDSFGADTQYF.

The V gene is TRBV12-3 or TRBV12-4, the J gene TRBJ2-7; weak D call: TRBD2 (6 bases). The CDR3 covers 14 residues. The V end lost 7 bases, the J end lost 5 bases, and 18 bases lay between the germline ends. This CDR3 is CASTLTSLVHEQYF. Here the CDR3 DNA reads TGTGCCAGCACCCTGACTAGTCTCGTCCACGAGCAGTACTTC.

V and J are TRBV10-3 and TRBJ1-2; 12 nucleotides line up with TRBD1. Trimming at V came to 0 bases and at J to 7 bases, leaving 6 bases not matched to a gene. Germline CDR1 is ENHRY and CDR2 is SYGVKD. The CDR3 sequence is 16 residues long. This chain's CDR3 is CAISESAGQGAGGYTF. CDR3 nucleotides: TGTGCCATCAGTGAGTCGGCGGGACAGGGGGCCGGTGGCTACACCTTC.

This clonotype has a handful of counts. The chain combines TRBV12-3 or TRBV12-4 with TRBJ1-4; 8 nucleotides agree with TRBD1. Trimming took 3 bases from V and 8 from J; bases not matched to a gene: 5. The CDR3 has 14 amino acids. DNA for the CDR3: TGTGCCAGCAGTTTCAGGGGGCTAAGAGAAAAACTGTTTTTT. It translates to CASSFRGLREKLFF.

In its sample, this clonotype was seen a few times. J is TRBJ2-7 and V is TRBV12-3 or TRBV12-4; D may correspond to TRBD1 or TRBD2 (6 bases each). There are 16 residues in the CDR3. V was cut by 5 bases and J by 2 bases, with 19 bases left in between. The CDR3 sequence is CASSARLGGSPYEQYF. The CDR3 nucleotides read TGTGCCAGCAGTGCCAGGCTAGGGGGGAGCCCCTACGAGCAGTACTTC.

J is TRBJ1-4 and V is TRBV7-3, with D perhaps matching TRBD1 (5 bases). Trimming took 2 bases from V and 0 from J, leaving 13 bases between them. Germline lookup yields CDR1 SGHTA and CDR2 FQGTGA. The CDR3 runs to 17 residues. CDR3: CASSLLGTAATNEKLFF. DNA for the CDR3: TGTGCCAGCAGCTTATTAGGGACGGCTGCAACTAATGAAAAACTGTTTTTT.